Presented here are 8 T cell receptor beta chains from one specimen sequenced in a study of control samples from healthy donors and cancer patients. Profiling relied on immunoSEQ multiplex PCR, and the TCRdb table lists in-frame clones only, not all of them. This sample carries tens of thousands of clones, about 87% of them seen once, and the ten largest clones take over 13%. Material: blood. The receptors shown here come from a woman in her 70s in good health.

V is TRBV7-2 and J is TRBJ1-2; D gene unclear. The germline V gene has CDR1 SGHTA and CDR2 FQGNSA. The CDR3 consists of 13 residues. Trimming took off 3 bases at V and 8 bases at J, with 13 bases between the two ends. The CDR3 protein is CASSFEGLWGYTF. The CDR3 DNA follows: TGTGCCAGCAGCTTCGAAGGTCTTTGGGGCTACACCTTC.

This sequence joins TRBV7-2 and TRBJ1-3; D may be TRBD1 (5 bases). V was cut by 1 base and J by 4 bases, with 14 bases left in between. The CDR3 is made up of 16 amino acids. Germline V gene lookup returns CDR1 SGHTA and CDR2 FQGNSA. CDR3 loop: CASSLVGQGTGNTIYF. As DNA, the CDR3 is TGTGCCAGCAGCTTAGTTGGCCAGGGAACGGGAAACACCATATATTTT.

The chain recombines TRBV6-5 with TRBJ2-1; 9 positions agree with TRBD2. The CDR3 is 14 residues long. With V trimmed by 6 bases and J by 7 bases, 7 bases remained unmatched. Germline V lookup: CDR1 MNHEY, CDR2 SVGAGI. CDR3 nucleotide sequence: TGTGCCAGCAGCGGCGGGGGGGTTCTGAATGAGCAGTTCTTC. It codes for CASSGGGVLNEQFF.

V and J are TRBV5-4 and TRBJ2-1; 7 bases are shared with TRBD2. Trimming at V came to 4 bases and at J to 8 bases, leaving 15 bases not matched to a gene. CDR1 SGHNT and CDR2 YYREEE come from the germline V gene (reference sequence). This CDR3 comprises 16 residues. CDR3 bases: TGTGCCAGCAGCCCAAGCCGGCTAGCGGCCACCGATGAGCAGTTCTTC. Translating it yields CASSPSRLAATDEQFF.

The rearrangement uses TRBV6-6 and TRBJ1-4; the D gene is possibly TRBD1 (6 bases). Germline V lookup: CDR1 MNHNY, CDR2 SVGAGI (reference sequence). The CDR3 covers 13 residues. Trimming stripped 8 bases from V and 8 bases from J, with 15 bases between. In DNA form, the CDR3 reads TGTGCCAGCCACCGGACAGCTTACGAAAAACTGTTTTTT. It encodes CASHRTAYEKLFF.

The chain uses TRBV15 and TRBJ1-3; D ambiguous. The CDR3 consists of 13 residues. Trimming removed 0 bases from V and 2 bases from J, with 2 bases in between. Germline values: CDR1 LNHNV, CDR2 YYDKDF (reference sequence). The CDR3 DNA reads as TGTGCCACCAGCAGAGAAACTGGAAACACCATATATTTT. Amino acids: CATSRETGNTIYF.

CDR3 in amino acids: CAISEATEAFF. CDR3 bases: TGTGCCATCAGTGAAGCCACTGAAGCTTTCTTT. The rearrangement uses TRBV10-3 and TRBJ1-1; D is ambiguous. The ends were cut back, 3 bases at V and 4 bases at J, with 3 bases in the middle. The CDR3 contains 11 residues. CDR1 is ENHRY, CDR2 SYGVKD, per germline.

The sample holds a few counts of this clone. This chain connects TRBV30 to TRBJ1-6, with a possible D match to TRBD1 (5 bases). There are 13 residues in the CDR3. Germline CDR1 GTSNPN, CDR2 SVGIG (reference sequence). The V end was cut by 4 bases, the J end by 14 bases, with 18 bases between. The CDR3 loop is CAWTPKPRGTLHF. DNA for the CDR3: TGTGCCTGGACCCCCAAACCCCGGGGGACCCTCCACTTT.